The 24 T cell receptor beta chains given below trace back to one sample, sequenced in a study of T cell responses to AZD1222 COVID-19 vaccine. TCRdb's copy holds only in-frame clones and misses some; the assay was immunoSEQ multiplex PCR. Of more than 80,000 clones detected, around 90% appear once; the ten largest clones hold approximately 8.2%. This sample comprised peripheral blood, obtained 28 days after the second AZD1222 dose. The receptors derive from an adult who received the AZD1222 COVID-19 vaccine.

The rearrangement uses TRBV20-1 and TRBJ2-5; D perhaps matches TRBD1 (6 bases). The CDR3 contains 11 residues. Trimming left V 7 bases short and J 5 bases short, with 11 bases between. The V gene's germline CDR1 is DFQATT and CDR2 SNEGSKA (reference sequence). The CDR3 sequence: CSVNTGETQYF. In DNA form, the CDR3 reads TGCAGTGTTAATACAGGGGAGACCCAGTACTTC.

The V gene is TRBV18, the J gene TRBJ1-1; possible D gene TRBD1, 6 bases. Germline V CDR1 and CDR2: KGHSH, LQKENI. The CDR3 is made up of 14 amino acids. The ends were cut back, 6 bases at V and 4 bases at J, with 15 bases in the middle. CDR3 amino acids: CASSDGGGSTEAFF. CDR3 in DNA: TGTGCCAGCTCCGACGGGGGGGGCAGCACTGAAGCTTTCTTT.

The chain uses TRBV19 and TRBJ2-1; no firm D call. The CDR3 totals 15 residues. V lost 9 bases and J 4 bases, leaving 19 bases between the germline ends. The germline V gene has CDR1 LNHDA and CDR2 SQIVND (reference sequence). This CDR3 reads CASGSSTVVYNEQFF. The CDR3 coding sequence is TGTGCCAGCGGCAGTTCTACCGTCGTTTACAATGAGCAGTTCTTC. Filled out from reference TRBV19 and TRBJ2-1, the complete variable domain reads DGGITQSPKYLFRKEGQNVTLSCEQNLNHDAMYWYRQDPGQGLRLIYYSQIVNDFQKGDIAEGYSVSREKKESFPLTVTSAQKNPTAFYLCASGSSTVVYNEQFFGPGTRLTVL.

This clone turned up a few times. The chain combines TRBV11-1 with TRBJ1-2; the match to TRBD1 covers 7 bases. CDR3 length: 13 amino acids. The trim removed 4 bases at V and 8 bases at J, leaving 7 bases unmatched. Germline V lookup: CDR1 SGHAT, CDR2 FQDESV (reference sequence). The CDR3 DNA reads as TGTGCCAGCAGCTCACCCCCAGGGGGGGGCTACACCTTC. It yields the protein CASSSPPGGGYTF. Filled out from reference TRBV11-1 and TRBJ1-2, the complete variable domain reads EAEVAQSPRYKITEKSQAVAFWCDPISGHATLYWYRQILGQGPELLVQFQDESVVDDSQLPKDRFSAERLKGVDSTLKIQPAELGDSAMYLCASSSPPGGGYTFGSGTRLTVV.

Of note for this clone: The junction does not match germline at one end; this may be a read error. The J gene is TRBJ2-7, the V gene TRBV13; D not certain. In germline, CDR1 is PRHDT, CDR2 FYEKMQ (reference sequence). The CDR3 is 12 residues long. CDR3 coding DNA: TGTGCCAGCAGCTTAGGTGGTCGCCGCGGAGACTTC. It encodes CASSLGGRRGDF.

This clone was seen a single time. J is TRBJ2-1 and V is TRBV10-3; 9 positions agree with TRBD1. Trimming took 6 bases from V and 5 from J; bases not matched to a gene: 5. CDR3 size: 14 residues. The germline CDR1 and CDR2 sequences are ENHRY and SYGVKD. CDR3 region: CAISDRGGNNEQFF. As DNA, the CDR3 is TGTGCCATCAGCGACAGGGGGGGAAACAATGAGCAGTTCTTC.

V and J are TRBV3-1 (or the pseudogene TRBV3-2) and TRBJ2-5, with D tentatively TRBD2 (7 bases). The V gene lost 0 bases and the J gene lost 7 bases, with 24 bases spanning the gap. CDR3 size: 18 residues. Germline V gene sequence: CDR1 LGHDT, CDR2 YNNKEL (reference sequence). The DNA of the CDR3 is TGTGCCAGCAGCCAAGATCGGGCCACCCGGGGGGCCCAGGGGACCCAGTACTTC. It codes for CASSQDRATRGAQGTQYF.

V is TRBV9 and J is TRBJ2-1, with D perhaps matching TRBD1 or TRBD2 (5 bases each). V was shortened by 4 bases and J by 8 bases, with 13 bases between the two germline ends. Per germline, CDR1 SGDLS and CDR2 YYNGEE. The CDR3 sequence is 13 residues long. This CDR3 is CASSPWGFDEQFF. The CDR3 nucleotides read TGTGCCAGCAGCCCGTGGGGGTTCGATGAGCAGTTCTTC.

The rearrangement links TRBV29-1 to TRBJ2-2, with a tentative D call TRBD1 (6 bases). The CDR3 runs to 14 residues. The V gene's germline CDR1 is SQVTM and CDR2 ANQGSEA. Trimming left V 4 bases short and J 2 bases short, with 11 bases between. The DNA for the CDR3 is TGCAGCGTTGCCGACAGGAAAAACACCGGGGAGCTGTTTTTT. Translation gives CSVADRKNTGELFF.

This clone was observed a few times. The J gene is TRBJ1-4, the V gene TRBV7-6; 10 nucleotides line up with TRBD1. Germline loops: CDR1 SGHVS, CDR2 FNYEAQ. The CDR3 extends over 16 amino acids. J lost 5 bases, V lost 2 bases, and 5 bases had no gene match. As DNA, the CDR3 is TGTGCCAGCAGCTTATCTGCGACAGGGGGCAATGAAAAACTGTTTTTT. Translating it yields CASSLSATGGNEKLFF.

The chain uses TRBV7-2 and TRBJ2-7, with D possibly TRBD1 on 6 matching bases. V lost 0 bases and J lost 7, with 13 bases in between. Germline V gene lookup returns CDR1 SGHTA and CDR2 FQGNSA. The CDR3 contains 14 residues. The CDR3 loop reads CASSLALRGGEQYF. The CDR3 nucleotides are TGTGCCAGCAGCTTAGCGCTTCGAGGGGGAGAGCAGTACTTC.

J is TRBJ1-2 and V is TRBV6-5; no firm D call. The V and J ends lost 3 bases and 6 bases respectively, with 8 bases between them. CDR1 is MNHEY and CDR2 is SVGAGI in the germline V gene. This CDR3 is built from 12 residues. CDR3 loop: CASSYRQNGYTF. The CDR3 DNA reads TGTGCCAGCAGTTATCGTCAAAATGGCTACACCTTC.

The rearrangement links TRBV12-3 or TRBV12-4 to TRBJ2-5; D call uncertain. Trimming removed 3 bases at V and 5 bases at J, with 7 bases between. This CDR3 spans 12 amino acids. CDR3 DNA sequence: TGTGCCAGCAGTTTTCTTCGGGAGACCCAGTACTTC. Amino acid sequence: CASSFLRETQYF.

The chain recombines TRBV3-1 (or the pseudogene TRBV3-2) with TRBJ2-3; no reliable D call. Deletions cut 5 bases from V and 2 bases from J, with 8 bases between. Germline CDR1 is LGHDT and CDR2 is YNNKEL (reference sequence). The CDR3 has 13 amino acids. In DNA, the CDR3 is TGTGCCAGCAGCAGCCCGAACACAGATACGCAGTATTTT. It translates to CASSSPNTDTQYF.

This sequence joins TRBV7-8 and TRBJ2-4; D is ambiguous. V dropped 5 bases and J dropped 1 base, with 24 bases sitting between them. Germline values: CDR1 SGHVS, CDR2 FQNEAQ. The CDR3 totals 19 residues. The CDR3 DNA is TGTGCCAGCAGCCCAGGACGGTTCCCCGAAGAGTGGGCCAAAAACATTCAGTACTTC. Translation: CASSPGRFPEEWAKNIQYF.

V usage is TRBV9 and J usage is TRBJ1-5; D remains unclear. Trimming pared 4 bases from V and 3 bases from J, leaving 11 bases between. CDR3 length: 14 amino acids. Germline-derived CDR1 and CDR2 are SGDLS and YYNGEE. Written as DNA, the CDR3 is TGTGCCAGCAGCAAGGAAGGGTACAATCAGCCCCAGCATTTT. This sequence encodes CASSKEGYNQPQHF.

This clone was picked up one time. The CDR3 DNA follows: TGTGCCTGGCGTGGATACGGCACCGGGGAGCTGTTTTTT. This translates into CAWRGYGTGELFF. V usage is TRBV7-8 and J usage is TRBJ2-2; D is unclear. Trimming stripped 11 bases from V and 4 bases from J, with 14 bases between. Germline CDR1 reads SGHVS; CDR2 reads FQNEAQ. CDR3 length: 13 amino acids.

The chain uses TRBV6-2 or TRBV6-3 and TRBJ1-1, with 7 bases matching TRBD1. Germline CDR1 and CDR2: MNHEY and SVGEGT. The ends lost 2 bases at V and 9 bases at J; junction bases unmatched: 9. This CDR3 contains 14 residues. The DNA of the CDR3 is TGTGCCAGCAGTTACCATGACAGGGTACGGAAAGCTTTCTTT. Translating gives CASSYHDRVRKAFF.

The rearrangement uses TRBV7-6 and TRBJ1-5, with D unresolved. The ends were cut back, 1 base at V and 0 bases at J, with 7 bases in the middle. This CDR3 has 15 amino acids. Germline-derived CDR1 and CDR2 are SGHVS and FNYEAQ. CDR3 loop: CASSLGANSNQPQHF. Written as DNA, the CDR3 is TGTGCCAGCAGCTTAGGGGCGAATAGCAATCAGCCCCAGCATTTT.

This clone has just a few counts. The V call is TRBV2, the J call TRBJ2-7; 9 bases fit TRBD1. The CDR3 is made up of 15 amino acids. In germline, CDR1 is SNHLY, CDR2 FYNNEI. J was trimmed by 3 bases and V by 4 bases; bases with no gene match: 7. The CDR3 nucleotides are TGTGCCAGCAGTGCCGGGACAGGGTTGGTCTACGAGCAGTACTTC. Amino acid sequence: CASSAGTGLVYEQYF. Looking up the rest from reference TRBV2 and TRBJ2-7 gives the full variable domain: EPEVTQTPSHQVTQMGQEVILRCVPISNHLYFYWYRQILGQKVEFLVSFYNNEISEKSEIFDDQFSVERPDGSNFTLKIRSTKLEDSAMYFCASSAGTGLVYEQYFGPGTRLTVT.

Concerning this clone: In the same sample, other DNA sequences code for this CDR3. J is TRBJ1-5 and V is TRBV29-1, with 10 positions matching TRBD1. The length of the CDR3 is 12 residues. From germline, CDR1 is SQVTM and CDR2 ANQGSEA. The J segment lost 4 bases and the V segment lost 6 bases, leaving 0 bases of the junction unmatched. The CDR3 sequence: CSVGQGNQPQHF. As DNA, the CDR3 is TGCAGCGTGGGACAGGGGAATCAGCCCCAGCATTTT. Variable domain in full (rest from reference TRBV29-1 and TRBJ1-5): SAVISQKPSRDICQRGTSLTIQCQVDSQVTMMFWYRQQPGQSLTLIATANQGSEATYESGFVIDKFPISRPNLTFSTLTVSNMSPEDSSIYLCSVGQGNQPQHFGDGTRLSIL.

J is TRBJ2-3 and V is TRBV2; 8 positions agree with TRBD2. The V gene's germline CDR1 is SNHLY and CDR2 FYNNEI. The V gene end was trimmed by 3 bases and the J gene end by 5 bases; junction bases not matched to a gene: 7. The CDR3 totals 15 residues. CDR3 amino acids: CASSDWRGVQDTQYF. CDR3 DNA sequence: TGTGCCAGCAGTGACTGGCGGGGGGTTCAAGATACGCAGTATTTT.

This chain joins TRBV19 and TRBJ1-3; D remains unclear. Germline loops: CDR1 LNHDA, CDR2 SQIVND (reference sequence). The CDR3 loop spans 17 amino acids. V lost 3 bases and J 0 bases, leaving 15 bases between the germline ends. The CDR3 DNA follows: TGTGCCAGTAGTATCCAACTTCGAGGGAACTCTGGAAACACCATATATTTT. Translated: CASSIQLRGNSGNTIYF.

The J gene is TRBJ2-1, the V gene TRBV7-9; 7 bases agree with TRBD2. The ends lost 10 bases at V and 8 bases at J; junction bases unmatched: 11. Per the germline V gene, CDR1 is SEHNR and CDR2 is FQNEAQ (reference sequence). The CDR3 runs 13 residues. CDR3 amino acids: CATWGGFSYEQFF. The CDR3 coding sequence is TGTGCCACCTGGGGGGGGTTTTCCTATGAGCAGTTCTTC.